The next 29 T cell receptor beta chains were all read from a single sample in a study of cytomegalovirus exposure and HLA in healthy donors. PCR amplification relied on 60 Vbeta primers (plus 13 Jbeta primers). Clones were sequenced by immunoSEQ multiplex PCR, and TCRdb holds only the in-frame ones, with some missing. Found here are over 110,000 clones, approximately 82% of them singletons; the top ten hold approximately 9.7%. The sample taken for sequencing was PBMCs. All receptors come from a woman aged 55-70 years in good health and CMV-seropositive.

The rearrangement joins TRBV25-1 to TRBJ2-5; no reliable D call. V was shortened by 4 bases and J by 6 bases, with 6 bases between the two germline ends. CDR1 and CDR2 from the germline V gene are MGHDK and SYGVNS. The CDR3 consists of 11 residues. The CDR3 reads CASSAYKTQYF. The CDR3 DNA sequence: TGTGCCAGCAGTGCCTATAAGACCCAGTACTTC.

The genes are TRBV7-2 and TRBJ1-2, with 8 bases fitting TRBD1. V shed 3 bases and J 8 bases; nucleotides not matched to a gene: 8. The CDR3 sequence is 14 residues long. Germline V gives CDR1 SGHTA, CDR2 FQGNSA. The CDR3 is CASSFSQGAGGYTF. CDR3 DNA: TGTGCCAGCAGCTTCAGTCAGGGGGCCGGCGGCTACACCTTC.

This clone was detected a few times. The rearrangement joins TRBV29-1 to TRBJ2-6, with 7 bases identical to TRBD2. Germline CDR1 reads SQVTM; CDR2 reads ANQGSEA. This CDR3 spans 14 amino acids. The trim removed 4 bases at V and 2 bases at J, leaving 2 bases unmatched. CDR3 region: CSVGGRAGANVLTF. The CDR3 DNA reads TGCAGCGTTGGGGGGAGGGCTGGGGCCAACGTCCTGACTTTC.

The chain carries TRBV9 and TRBJ2-1; perhaps TRBD2 as D (6 bases). Germline assignment: CDR1 SGDLS and CDR2 YYNGEE. V was shortened by 4 bases and J by 2 bases, with 16 bases between the two germline ends. CDR3 length: 16 amino acids. The CDR3 loop is CASSPRAAGAYNEQFF. The CDR3 DNA sequence: TGTGCCAGCAGCCCCAGAGCAGCGGGCGCCTACAATGAGCAGTTCTTC.

This rearrangement joins TRBV5-4 to TRBJ2-7; 12 bases align to TRBD1. V shed 4 bases, J shed 2 bases, and the junction held 4 bases outside the gene matches. This CDR3 region has 15 residues. Germline V CDR1 and CDR2: SGHNT, YYREEE (reference sequence). The CDR3 spells CASSLWDRGPYEQYF. CDR3 bases: TGTGCCAGCAGCCTGTGGGACAGGGGGCCCTACGAGCAGTACTTC. Combining the CDR3 with reference TRBV5-4 and TRBJ2-7 gives the whole variable domain ETGVTQSPTHLIKTRGQQVTLRCSSQSGHNTVSWYQQALGQGPQFIFQYYREEENGRGNFPPRFSGLQFPNYSSELNVNALELDDSALYLCASSLWDRGPYEQYFGPGTRLTVT.

The rearrangement links TRBV10-3 to TRBJ1-1, with TRBD1 matching 7 bases. This CDR3 comprises 13 residues. CDR1 ENHRY and CDR2 SYGVKD come from the germline V gene. With V trimmed by 5 bases and J by 4 bases, 4 bases remained unmatched. CDR3 sequence: CAISPGGGTEAFF. The CDR3, as DNA: TGTGCCATCAGTCCAGGGGGAGGCACTGAAGCTTTCTTT.

The chain links TRBV7-2 to TRBJ2-3; D ambiguous. Trimming took 1 base from V and 0 from J, leaving 8 bases between them. This CDR3 spans 15 amino acids. Germline loops: CDR1 SGHTA, CDR2 FQGNSA. As DNA, the CDR3 is TGTGCCAGCAGCTTAGACAGCTCTAGCACAGATACGCAGTATTTT. Translated: CASSLDSSSTDTQYF.

The V and J genes are TRBV7-2 and TRBJ2-1; no firm D call. The CDR3 loop spans 14 amino acids. V lost 4 bases and J 0 bases, leaving 7 bases between the germline ends. CDR1 is SGHTA, CDR2 FQGNSA, per germline. The CDR3 DNA reads as TGTGCCAGCAGCTATCCGGGCTCCTACAATGAGCAGTTCTTC. This codes for CASSYPGSYNEQFF.

In its sample, this clone was seen a few times. The chain has TRBV19 and TRBJ1-2; no definite D call. V was trimmed by 3 bases and J by 4 bases, leaving 12 bases between them. The CDR3 covers 14 residues. CDR1 is LNHDA, CDR2 SQIVND, per germline (reference sequence). The CDR3 loop is CASSIRQRIYGYTF. The CDR3, as DNA: TGTGCCAGTAGTATTCGGCAGCGCATCTATGGCTACACCTTC.

The V and J genes are TRBV2 and TRBJ2-1; D is possibly TRBD2 (5 bases). Germline V gene sequence: CDR1 SNHLY, CDR2 FYNNEI. The CDR3 length is 15 residues. Trimming shortened V by 5 bases and J by 0 bases, and 11 bases separated the two germline ends. Here the CDR3 reads CASSPERYSYNEQFF. The CDR3 nucleotides read TGTGCCAGCAGTCCCGAGCGGTACTCCTACAATGAGCAGTTCTTC.

This chain connects TRBV19 to TRBJ1-1, with 9 bases matching TRBD1. V lost 2 bases, J lost 3 bases, and 10 bases stayed unmatched. In germline, CDR1 is LNHDA, CDR2 SQIVND (reference sequence). This CDR3 has 17 residues. The CDR3 DNA follows: TGTGCCAGTAGTATAAAGGGACAGGGACTCGGGGACACTGAAGCTTTCTTT. Translating it yields CASSIKGQGLGDTEAFF.

Here the CDR3 DNA reads TGTGCCAGCAGCCACACTAGCGGGAGCAGCCCCTACGAGCAGTACTTC. The encoded protein is CASSHTSGSSPYEQYF. The chain combines TRBV7-8 with TRBJ2-7, with 11 bases identical to TRBD2. Germline-derived CDR1 and CDR2 are SGHVS and FQNEAQ. The CDR3 is made up of 16 amino acids. The trim removed 5 bases at V and 2 bases at J, leaving 8 bases unmatched.

This rearrangement joins TRBV5-1 to TRBJ2-7; D is possibly TRBD1 (6 bases). V was cut by 1 base and J by 5 bases, with 13 bases left in between. Looked up from germline, CDR1 is SGHRS and CDR2 is YFSETQ. The CDR3 has 14 residues. CDR3 in amino acids: CASSLSDRFDEQYF. In DNA form, the CDR3 reads TGCGCCAGCAGCTTGTCCGACAGGTTCGACGAGCAGTACTTC.

The V and J genes are TRBV9 and TRBJ2-2; 8 bases align to TRBD1. V lost 8 bases, J lost 4 bases, and 4 bases stayed unmatched. The germline V gene has CDR1 SGDLS and CDR2 YYNGEE. This CDR3 is 13 amino acids long. CDR3 amino acids: CASGQGTTGELFF. The CDR3 DNA reads TGTGCCAGTGGACAGGGAACCACCGGGGAGCTGTTTTTT.

This chain uses TRBV15 with TRBJ1-5; no reliable D call. Trimming stripped 4 bases from V and 3 bases from J, with 10 bases between. From germline, CDR1 is LNHNV and CDR2 YYDKDF (reference sequence). The CDR3 totals 14 residues. This CDR3 is CATSTRGPNQPQHF. The CDR3 bases are TGTGCCACCAGCACTCGAGGGCCCAATCAGCCCCAGCATTTT.

The table lists this clone with a few counts. The chain combines TRBV28 with TRBJ2-1; 12 bases line up with TRBD2. The CDR3 is made up of 16 amino acids. Germline V CDR1 and CDR2: MDHEN, SYDVKM. Trimming took 6 bases from V and 4 from J; bases not matched to a gene: 7. CDR3 DNA: TGTGCCAGCAGGTCCTCCGGGACTAGCGGGTACAATGAGCAGTTCTTC. Translating gives CASRSSGTSGYNEQFF.

In nucleotides, the CDR3 is TGTGCCAGCAGTTCAACAGGGAACACTGAAGCTTTCTTT. Its translation is CASSSTGNTEAFF. This sequence joins TRBV27 and TRBJ1-1, with a possible D match to TRBD1 (5 bases). V lost 4 bases and J lost 1, with 7 bases in between. The V gene's germline CDR1 is MNHEY and CDR2 SMNVEV (reference sequence). CDR3 length: 13 residues.

This clone occurred a few times. This chain connects TRBV10-3 to TRBJ2-7; 8 nucleotides match TRBD2. The CDR3 runs 15 residues. The V segment lost 3 bases and the J segment 1 base; nucleotides outside the gene matches: 5. Per germline, CDR1 ENHRY and CDR2 SYGVKD. The CDR3 DNA is TGTGCCATCAGTGATACTAGCGGTTTATCCTACGAGCAGTACTTC. The encoded protein is CAISDTSGLSYEQYF.

The V call is TRBV5-4, the J call TRBJ2-7, with D uncertain. CDR3 length equals 13 residues. Germline CDR1 SGHNT, CDR2 YYREEE (reference sequence). V lost 1 base and J lost 6, with 11 bases in between. The CDR3 sequence is CASSLPKRSEQYF. The CDR3 DNA follows: TGTGCCAGCAGCTTGCCCAAGAGATCCGAGCAGTACTTC.

This CDR3 reads CASSLGGAKNIQYF. DNA for the CDR3: TGTGCCAGCAGCTTAGGAGGGGCCAAAAACATTCAGTACTTC. This chain uses TRBV11-3 with TRBJ2-4; a possible D gene is TRBD2 (5 bases). Germline V gene sequence: CDR1 SGHNT, CDR2 YENEEA. Trimming took 1 base from V and 1 from J, leaving 5 bases between them. CDR3 length: 14 amino acids.

V usage is TRBV5-1 and J usage is TRBJ2-3; 9 bases fit TRBD1. The V segment lost 3 bases and the J segment 5 bases; nucleotides outside the gene matches: 4. The CDR3 spans 14 residues. The V gene's germline CDR1 is SGHRS and CDR2 YFSETQ. CDR3: CASSWTGVGDTQYF. CDR3 coding DNA: TGCGCCAGCAGCTGGACAGGGGTGGGAGATACGCAGTATTTT.

The chain links TRBV5-1 to TRBJ2-1; D is possibly TRBD2 (6 bases). The CDR3 runs 15 residues. Germline V gene sequence: CDR1 SGHRS, CDR2 YFSETQ. Between the trimmed V and J ends, which lost 0 bases and 8 bases, there was a span of 15 bases. The DNA for the CDR3 is TGCGCCAGCAGCTTGGGGAGGGGAATTCGGGATGAGCAGTTCTTC. Translation: CASSLGRGIRDEQFF.

This clone was counted once. The V gene is TRBV7-2, the J gene TRBJ2-3; 10 bases agree with TRBD2. CDR3 size: 17 residues. The germline gives CDR1 SGHTA, CDR2 FQGNSA. Trimming cost V 0 bases and J 0 bases; bases outside gene matches: 3. The CDR3 region has the DNA TGTGCCAGCAGCTTAGCGGGACTAGCGCTTAGCACAGATACGCAGTATTTT. It codes for CASSLAGLALSTDTQYF.

The count of this clone is one. The chain employs TRBV19 and TRBJ1-1; maybe TRBD1 (5 bases). This CDR3 has 13 amino acids. Looked up from germline, CDR1 is LNHDA and CDR2 is SQIVND (reference sequence). V lost 8 bases to trimming and J lost 4 bases, with 14 bases between them. CDR3 DNA sequence: TGTGCCAGTCAGGAACTCCAGGGCACTGAAGCTTTCTTT. Residues: CASQELQGTEAFF.

The chain is built from TRBV5-1 and TRBJ2-1, with 13 bases matching TRBD2. The germline V gene has CDR1 SGHRS and CDR2 YFSETQ. The CDR3 spans 17 residues. V was pared by 3 bases and J by 8 bases, with 11 bases of the junction left unmatched. The CDR3 reads CASSSLKLAGGEDEQFF. CDR3 nucleotide sequence: TGCGCCAGCAGCTCCCTAAAACTAGCGGGAGGGGAGGATGAGCAGTTCTTC.

This rearrangement joins TRBV7-9 to TRBJ1-1; D is uncertain. The germline V gene encodes CDR1 SEHNR and CDR2 FQNEAQ (reference sequence). Trimming removed 5 bases from V and 1 base from J, with 14 bases in between. The CDR3 is 15 residues long. The CDR3 here is CASSPAGLANTEAFF. The CDR3 DNA follows: TGTGCCAGCAGCCCCGCTGGACTAGCGAACACTGAAGCTTTCTTT.

The J gene is TRBJ1-2, the V gene TRBV28, with TRBD1 identical over 7 bases. The V and J ends lost 5 bases and 4 bases, in that order; junction bases with no gene match: 7. The length of the CDR3 is 14 residues. Germline values: CDR1 MDHEN, CDR2 SYDVKM. CDR3 bases: TGTGCCAGCAGTCGTCCCCCAGGGGGCTATGGCTACACCTTC. Translating gives CASSRPPGGYGYTF.

The chain is built from TRBV4-1 and TRBJ1-1, with a tentative D call TRBD1 (5 bases). With 4 bases removed from V and 1 base from J, the gap between germline ends came to 13 bases. Germline V gene data show CDR1 as MGHRA and CDR2 as YSYEKL. The CDR3 consists of 15 residues. The CDR3 region is CASSLITGENTEAFF. CDR3 nucleotides: TGCGCCAGCAGCCTAATAACGGGGGAGAACACTGAAGCTTTCTTT.

The chain couples TRBV6-4 to TRBJ2-3, with D possibly TRBD2 on 6 matching bases. Per germline, CDR1 MRHNA and CDR2 SNTAGT. Trimming took 2 bases from V and 4 from J, leaving 13 bases between them. This CDR3 is built from 15 residues. CDR3 DNA sequence: TGTGCCAGCAGTGACGAGGGAGGCCCCCCAGATACGCAGTATTTT. This encodes CASSDEGGPPDTQYF.